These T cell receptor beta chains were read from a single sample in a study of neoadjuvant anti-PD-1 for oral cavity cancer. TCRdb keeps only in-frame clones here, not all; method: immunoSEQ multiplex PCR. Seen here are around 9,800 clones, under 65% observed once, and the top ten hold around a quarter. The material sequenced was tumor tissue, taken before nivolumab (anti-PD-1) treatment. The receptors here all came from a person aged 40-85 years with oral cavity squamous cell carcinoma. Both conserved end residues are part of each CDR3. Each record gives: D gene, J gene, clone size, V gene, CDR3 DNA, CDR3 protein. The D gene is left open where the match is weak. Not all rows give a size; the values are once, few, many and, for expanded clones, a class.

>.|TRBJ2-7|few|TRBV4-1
TGCGCCAGCAGCCAAAATCAGGACGGTTCTCCCGAGCAGTACTTC
CASSQNQDGSPEQYF
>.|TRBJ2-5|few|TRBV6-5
TGTGCCAGCAGACCCGTAGGAAATTTTGGAGAGACCCAGTACTTC
CASRPVGNFGETQYF
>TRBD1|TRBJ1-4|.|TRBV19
TGTGCCAGTAGCCGGCTCACAGGGGGGAATGAAAAACTGTTTTTT
CASSRLTGGNEKLFF
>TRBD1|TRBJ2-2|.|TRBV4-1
TGCGCCAGCAGGGACACCAAAACAGGGGCGGGCACCGGGGAGCTGTTTTTT
CASRDTKTGAGTGELFF
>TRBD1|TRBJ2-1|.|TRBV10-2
TGCGCCAGCAGGGGACAGGGAACCTACAATGAGCAGTTCTTC
CASRGQGTYNEQFF
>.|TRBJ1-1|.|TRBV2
TGTGCCAGCAGTCGGGATCCCTCTATGAACACTGAAGCTTTCTTT
CASSRDPSMNTEAFF
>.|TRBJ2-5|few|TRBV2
TGTGCCAGCAGTGAGTGGGAGACCCAGTACTTC
CASSEWETQYF
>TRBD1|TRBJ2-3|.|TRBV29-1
TGCAGCGTTAGGAGACAGGGGGCGGGTGTGTGGGATTTT
CSVRRQGAGVWDF
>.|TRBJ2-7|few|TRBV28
TGTGCCAGCAGTCTCAACAGGGTCCAGGCCTACGAGCAGTACTTC
CASSLNRVQAYEQYF
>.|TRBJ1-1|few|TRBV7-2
TGTGCCAGCAGCTTAGAGTCCGGGACGGACACTGAAGCTTTCTTT
CASSLESGTDTEAFF
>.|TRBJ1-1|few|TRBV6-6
TGTGCCAGCAGCTTTCAGGGGACTGAAGCTTTCTTT
CASSFQGTEAFF
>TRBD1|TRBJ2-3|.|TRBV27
TGTGCCAGCAGGGTTACAGGGGGCGATTTAGATACGCAGTATTTT
CASRVTGGDLDTQYF
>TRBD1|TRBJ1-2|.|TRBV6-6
TGTGCCAGCAGTCAGGACAGGGGTTATGGCTACACCTTC
CASSQDRGYGYTF
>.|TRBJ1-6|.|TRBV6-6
TGTGCCAGCAGTCCGACCCCGACACCCGTAAAATTCCCCCTCCACTTT
CASSPTPTPVKFPLHF
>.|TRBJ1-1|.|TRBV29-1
TGCAGCGCAACGTTGGGGGTGGGCACTGAAGCTTTCTTT
CSATLGVGTEAFF
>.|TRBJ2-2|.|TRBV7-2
TGTGCCAGCAGTCTTACAGGTTCGAACACCGGGGAGCTGTTTTTT
CASSLTGSNTGELFF
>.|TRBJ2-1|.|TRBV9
TGTGCCAGCAGCCCCCCCGGGGCCATCCATGAGCAGTTCTTC
CASSPPGAIHEQFF
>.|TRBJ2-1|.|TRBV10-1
TGCGCCAGCAGTGCGGCAGGGCCCAATGAGCAGTTCTTC
CASSAAGPNEQFF
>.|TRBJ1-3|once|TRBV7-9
TGTGCCAGCAGCCCAGGGGGAAACACCATATATTTT
CASSPGGNTIYF
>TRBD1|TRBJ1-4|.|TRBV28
TGTGCCAGCAGTTACCAGGGGGCGTCGCATGAAAAACTGTTTTTT
CASSYQGASHEKLFF
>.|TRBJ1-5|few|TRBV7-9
TGTGCCAGCAGCTCCGGGACAAACGCGCCCCAGCATTTT
CASSSGTNAPQHF
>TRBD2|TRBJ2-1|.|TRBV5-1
TGCCCCACCAACCACGGCGGGGGGCTTTACAATGAGCAGTTCTTC
CPTNHGGGLYNEQFF
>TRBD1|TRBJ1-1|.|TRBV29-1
TGCAGCGTTGGGCGGGACAGGGAGGCTGAAGCTTTCTTT
CSVGRDREAEAFF
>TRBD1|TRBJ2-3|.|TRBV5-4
TGTGCCAGCAGCCCGTCTCAGGGGGCGTTGAGGACAGATACGCAGTATTTT
CASSPSQGALRTDTQYF
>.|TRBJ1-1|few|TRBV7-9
TGTGCCAGCAGCTTAGTGAACACTGAAGCTTTCTTT
CASSLVNTEAFF
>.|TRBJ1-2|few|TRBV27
TGTGCCAGCAGTGGACAGAACTATGGCTACACCTTC
CASSGQNYGYTF
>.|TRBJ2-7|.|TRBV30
TGTGCCTGGGGAAACGGGGGCCAGCGCTACGAGCAGTACTTC
CAWGNGGQRYEQYF
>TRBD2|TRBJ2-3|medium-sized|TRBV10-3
TGTGCCATCACCGGGACTAGCGACACAGATACGCAGTATTTT
CAITGTSDTDTQYF
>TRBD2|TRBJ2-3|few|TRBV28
TGTGCCAGCAGCCGAAGGCGGGGGGCCAGAGATACGCAGTATTTT
CASSRRRGARDTQYF
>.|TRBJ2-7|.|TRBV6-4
TGTGCCAGCAGTGACACCTGTTCGAGAGGGATTTACGAGCAGTACTTC
CASSDTCSRGIYEQYF
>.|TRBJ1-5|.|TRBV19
TGTGCCAGTAGTCCTGGGCAGGGTACCGGCAATCAGCCCCAGCATTTT
CASSPGQGTGNQPQHF
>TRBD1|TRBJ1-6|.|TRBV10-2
TGCGCCAGCAGAATGACAGGGGGGGGATCACCCCTCCACTTT
CASRMTGGGSPLHF
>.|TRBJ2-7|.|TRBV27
TGTGCCAGCAGCCAACAGGGAGGCGAGCAGTACTTC
CASSQQGGEQYF
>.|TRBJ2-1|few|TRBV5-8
TGTGCCAGCAGCCCATACCTGCGACAGGCGAGCTCCTACAATGAGCAGTTCTTC
CASSPYLRQASSYNEQFF
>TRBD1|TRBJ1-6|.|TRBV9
TGTGCCAGCAGCCTCCTGGGGGACAGGGGTAGTTCACCCCTCCACTTT
CASSLLGDRGSSPLHF
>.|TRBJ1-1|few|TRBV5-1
TGCGCCAGCAGCCCCCAGACAGTGGGGAACACTGAAGCTTTCTTT
CASSPQTVGNTEAFF
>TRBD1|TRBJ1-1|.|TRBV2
TGTGCCAGCAGCGCGACAGGGGGGAACACTGAAGCTTTCTTT
CASSATGGNTEAFF
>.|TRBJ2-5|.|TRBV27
TGTGCCAGCAGTCCGAACCACATGGGGCAGACCCAGTACTTC
CASSPNHMGQTQYF
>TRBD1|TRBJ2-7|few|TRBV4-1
TGCGCCAGCAGCCGGCGGGTATCAGGGACAGGGGAATACGAGCAGTACTTC
CASSRRVSGTGEYEQYF
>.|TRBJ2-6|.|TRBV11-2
TGTGCCAGCAGCTTAGTGACGCCCTCTGGGGCCAACGTCCTGACTTTC
CASSLVTPSGANVLTF
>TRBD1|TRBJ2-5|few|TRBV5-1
TGCGCCAGCAGCTTGTGGACAGGGGGTCAAGAGACCCAGTACTTC
CASSLWTGGQETQYF
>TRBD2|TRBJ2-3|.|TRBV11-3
TGTGCCAGCAGCTCTGCCTTAGCGGGGGGGCCGAATACGCAGTATTTT
CASSSALAGGPNTQYF
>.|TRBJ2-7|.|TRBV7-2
TGTGCCAGCAGCTTAAGCCGGCCATCAGGGGAGCAGTACTTC
CASSLSRPSGEQYF
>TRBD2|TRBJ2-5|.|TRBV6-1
TGTGCCAGCAGTGAACTAGCGGGGGGGCAAGAGACCCAGTACTTC
CASSELAGGQETQYF
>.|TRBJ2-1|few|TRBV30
TGTGCCTGGAGTCATTATGAGCAGTTCTTC
CAWSHYEQFF
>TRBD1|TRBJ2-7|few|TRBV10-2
TGCGCCAGCAGCGCGGGACAGGAGTACGAGCAGTACTTC
CASSAGQEYEQYF
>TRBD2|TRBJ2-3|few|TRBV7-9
TGTGCCAGCAGCTCGGGACTAGCGGGGATCACAGATACGCAGTATTTT
CASSSGLAGITDTQYF
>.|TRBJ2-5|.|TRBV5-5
TGTGCCAGCAGCTTGGTTGGGCGCCAAGAGACCCAGTACTTC
CASSLVGRQETQYF
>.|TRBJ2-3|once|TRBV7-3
TGTGCCAGCAGCCTCGCTTCCGGAGATACGCAGTATTTT
CASSLASGDTQYF
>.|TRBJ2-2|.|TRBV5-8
TGTGCCAGCAGCCCTTATTTGAGCGGGGAGCTGTTTTTT
CASSPYLSGELFF
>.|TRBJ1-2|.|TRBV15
TGTGCCACCAGCAGAGGACAGAACTATGGCTACACCTTC
CATSRGQNYGYTF
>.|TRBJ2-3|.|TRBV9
TGTGCCAGCAGCGTTTGGGTAGACGGAGATACGCAGTATTTT
CASSVWVDGDTQYF
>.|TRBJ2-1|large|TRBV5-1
TGCGCCAGCAGCTTGGAGGCCAGGGGCCGCAATGAGCAGTTCTTC
CASSLEARGRNEQFF
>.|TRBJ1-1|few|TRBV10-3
TGTGCCATCAGACCAGACAGGAACACTGAAGCTTTCTTT
CAIRPDRNTEAFF